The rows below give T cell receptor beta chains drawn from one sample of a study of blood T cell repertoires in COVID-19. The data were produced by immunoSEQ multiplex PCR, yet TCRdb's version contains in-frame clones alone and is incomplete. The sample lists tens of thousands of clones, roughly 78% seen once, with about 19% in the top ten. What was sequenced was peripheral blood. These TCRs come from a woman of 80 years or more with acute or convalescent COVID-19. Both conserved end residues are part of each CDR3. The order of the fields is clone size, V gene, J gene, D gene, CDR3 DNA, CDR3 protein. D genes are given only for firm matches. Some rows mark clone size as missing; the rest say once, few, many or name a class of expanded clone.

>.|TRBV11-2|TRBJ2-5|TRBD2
TGTGCCAGCAGCTTAACATCGCTGGCTAGCGGGACCTCAGGGACCCAGTACTTC
CASSLTSLASGTSGTQYF
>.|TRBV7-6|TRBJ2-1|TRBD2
TGTGCCAGCAGCTTAGCCCTAGCGGGAGGGCCTGAGCAGTTCTTC
CASSLALAGGPEQFF
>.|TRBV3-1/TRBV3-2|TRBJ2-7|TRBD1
TGTGCCAGCAGCCAAGGCGGACAGGGGGGAGCCTACGAGCAGTACTTC
CASSQGGQGGAYEQYF
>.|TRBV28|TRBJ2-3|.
TGTGCCAGCAGTTATCTCAGGACAGCTAGCACAGATACGCAGTATTTT
CASSYLRTASTDTQYF
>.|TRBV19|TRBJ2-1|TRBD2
TGTGCCAGCTTGGGACTAGCGGGAGGAAACTCCTACAATGAGCAGTTCTTC
CASLGLAGGNSYNEQFF
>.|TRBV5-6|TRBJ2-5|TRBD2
TGTGCCCGCAGCCCGGGGGGGGCGGGGGGCAGGCCCCAGTACTTC
CARSPGGAGGRPQYF
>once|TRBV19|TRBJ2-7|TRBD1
TGTGCCAGTAGCGATACAGGGGGGATACCGACTCGGGAGCAGTACTTC
CASSDTGGIPTREQYF
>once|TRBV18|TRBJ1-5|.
TGTGCCAGCTCACAACTACAGGGAGCAAGCAATCAGCCCCAGCATTTT
CASSQLQGASNQPQHF
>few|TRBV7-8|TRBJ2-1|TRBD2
TGTGCCAGCAGCTTGAGCGGGACCTCTTACAATGAGCAGTTCTTC
CASSLSGTSYNEQFF
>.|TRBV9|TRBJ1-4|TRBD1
TGTGCCAGCAGCCCAACCCTGGGGCAGGGGGATGAAAAACTGTTTTTT
CASSPTLGQGDEKLFF